This paragraph covers one TCR gamma chain sequence. The V gene end was trimmed by 0 bases and the J gene end by 0 bases; junction bases not matched to a gene: 5. This CDR3 region has 15 residues. Germline V gives CDR1 EGSNGY, CDR2 YDSYNSKV. This entry is derived from a study of gamma-delta T cells after stem cell transplantation. TCRdb made new clone calls on the RT-PCR reads using CATT. The data contain hundreds of gamma-chain clones, about 17% of them singletons. This chain uses TRGV2 with TRGJ1 or TRGJ2. In the absence of a J gene in TCRdb, the DNA was matched to germline to assign it here. Sequencing input: gamma-delta T cells. The origin of this receptor is a human donor. It is not recorded whose cells these are; they may come from a transplant donor. The CDR3 protein is CATWDGRSNYYKKLF. In DNA, the CDR3 is TGTGCCACCTGGGACGGGCGCTCGAATTATTATAAGAAACTCTTT.